This entry concerns a single TCR beta chain. The antigen remains undetermined. TCRdb ran MiXCR on the reads and lists one entry per CDR3 protein. The sample shows approximately 290,000 distinct CDR3 sequences, roughly 23% of them seen only once. Germline V lookup: CDR1 SGHRS, CDR2 YFSETQ. V lost 4 bases and J lost 2; bases outside the gene matches: 9. The CDR3 is 17 residues long. This entry comes from a study of T cell repertoires in cytomegalovirus infection. Study details: CMV infection plus the matching HLA type was flagged by public TCR beta signatures.

Study-level points and caveats: Ex vivo, HLA-C-restricted CMV-specific TCR beta clonotypes prevailed over the rest of the response.

This chain uses TRBV5-1 with TRBJ2-1; 10 nucleotides align to TRBD2. Sequenced material: PBMCs. This TCR was sampled from a human donor in good health (CMV status not recorded). Some clones in this sample may be carry-over from other donors' samples. Written as DNA, the CDR3 is TGCGCCAGCAGCATCCAACCAACTAGCGGGGCCTACAATGAGCAGTTCTTC. Its translation: CASSIQPTSGAYNEQFF.